The 12 T cell receptor beta chains below come from one sample, sequenced in a study of T cells after yellow fever vaccination. TCRdb analysed the 5' RACE reads with MiXCR anew, one entry per CDR3 protein. The sample lists some 320,000 distinct CDR3 sequences, approximately 11% occurring once. The sample in question was CD4+ T cells sorted from PBMCs, obtained 45 days after the yellow fever booster vaccination. These receptors were taken from a man between 18 and 29 years old who received the YFV17D yellow fever vaccine.

The table lists this clonotype with many counts. The V gene is TRBV20-1, the J gene TRBJ2-1, with no clear D. Germline assignment: CDR1 DFQATT and CDR2 SNEGSKA (reference sequence). This CDR3 has 11 amino acids. Deletions cut 5 bases from V and 3 bases from J, with 5 bases between. CDR3 sequence: CSARSYNEQFF. The CDR3 nucleotides read TGCAGTGCTCGAAGCTACAATGAGCAGTTCTTC.

This clonotype was picked up a small number of times. An end of the junction does not agree with germline; a read error may underlie this. The chain carries TRBV5-6 and TRBJ2-7; TRBD1 matches 10 bases. The CDR3 is 14 residues long. The germline V gene encodes CDR1 SGHDT and CDR2 YYEEEE. The CDR3 reads CASSLVVTGGEEYF. The DNA of the CDR3 is TGTGCCAGCAGCTTAGTGGTGACAGGGGGCGAGGAGTACTTC.

The rearrangement joins TRBV10-2 to TRBJ2-7; tentative D call: TRBD2 (5 bases). CDR3 length: 13 residues. Germline lookup yields CDR1 WSHSY and CDR2 SAAADI. V shed 2 bases and J shed 7 bases, with 12 bases lying between them. Written as DNA, the CDR3 is TGCGCCAGCAGTGAGCACGAGGGTTGGGAGCAGTACTTC. Protein: CASSEHEGWEQYF.

The genes are TRBV5-1 and TRBJ2-3, with D hard to call. Germline loops: CDR1 SGHRS, CDR2 YFSETQ. V was shortened by 1 base and J by 0 bases, with 9 bases between the two germline ends. The CDR3 has 15 residues. CDR3: CASSLWQSSTDTQYF. Written as DNA, the CDR3 is TGCGCCAGCAGCTTGTGGCAGTCCAGCACAGATACGCAGTATTTT.

In this sample, this clonotype turned up many times. At one boundary the junction diverges from the germline segment, which might be a read error. The chain joins TRBV12-3 or TRBV12-4 to TRBJ1-2; a weak D match, TRBD1 (5 bases). CDR3 length equals 13 residues. CDR3 sequence (DNA): TGTGCCAGCAGCTTAGGGCAGGGCTATGGCTACACCTTC. Its translation is CASSLGQGYGYTF.

The genes are TRBV5-1 and TRBJ1-1; possible D gene TRBD1, 5 bases. V dropped 0 bases and J dropped 10 bases, with 16 bases sitting between them. The germline V gene has CDR1 SGHRS and CDR2 YFSETQ. The CDR3 covers 14 residues. The CDR3 reads CASSLDPGPSGAFF. Written as DNA, the CDR3 is TGCGCCAGCAGCTTGGACCCGGGACCCTCTGGAGCTTTCTTT.

This chain uses TRBV6-5 with TRBJ2-7; possible D gene TRBD1, 6 bases. This CDR3 contains 16 residues. Trimming cost V 0 bases and J 0 bases, with 12 bases left between them. The germline CDR1 and CDR2 sequences are MNHEY and SVGAGI. The CDR3 DNA reads TGTGCCAGCAGTTACTCGGGACACCCGAGCTCCTACGAGCAGTACTTC. It translates to CASSYSGHPSSYEQYF.

This clonotype showed up many times. The chain couples TRBV12-5 to TRBJ2-7; perhaps TRBD1 as D (6 bases). CDR3 length: 13 amino acids. Germline CDR1 and CDR2: LGHNT and FRNRAP. The V gene lost 0 bases and the J gene lost 10 bases, with 13 bases spanning the gap. The CDR3 sequence is CASGLVGRQAQYF. In DNA form, the CDR3 reads TGTGCTAGTGGTTTGGTAGGAAGACAGGCCCAGTACTTC.

This clonotype was counted a few times. This sequence joins TRBV7-3 and TRBJ2-2; 7 nucleotides align to TRBD2. This CDR3 is built from 16 residues. Germline V lookup: CDR1 SGHTA, CDR2 FQGTGA. Unmatched junction bases numbered 2, after V lost 1 base and J lost 0 bases. CDR3 sequence (DNA): TGTGCCAGCAGCTTAAGGGCGGGGGCGAACACCGGGGAGCTGTTTTTT. It is translated as CASSLRAGANTGELFF.

Only a few counts were recorded for this clonotype. The chain uses TRBV9 and TRBJ2-2; maybe TRBD2 (5 bases). Germline lookup yields CDR1 SGDLS and CDR2 YYNGEE. V gave up 0 bases and J gave up 0 bases, with 9 bases separating them. This CDR3 has 16 amino acids. CDR3 sequence (DNA): TGTGCCAGCAGCGTAGTTACCGGGACGAACACCGGGGAGCTGTTTTTT. It encodes CASSVVTGTNTGELFF.

This clonotype was recorded a few times. V is TRBV7-2 and J is TRBJ1-2; 7 bases map to TRBD1. V shed 1 base, J shed 4 bases, and the junction held 6 bases outside the gene matches. The germline gives CDR1 SGHTA, CDR2 FQGNSA. The CDR3 extends over 15 amino acids. The CDR3 DNA is TGTGCCAGCAGCTTAGAAGGGGGCAGGAGCTATGGCTACACCTTC. Protein product: CASSLEGGRSYGYTF.

This chain uses TRBV5-1 with TRBJ1-2; the D gene is possibly TRBD1 (5 bases). Trimming pared 4 bases from V and 7 bases from J, leaving 8 bases between. CDR1 and CDR2 from the germline V gene are SGHRS and YFSETQ. The CDR3 runs to 11 residues. The CDR3 sequence is CASSTGGGYTF. The CDR3 nucleotides read TGCGCCAGCAGCACAGGCGGTGGCTACACCTTC.